This entry lists 30 T cell receptor beta chains sequenced from one sample in a study of cytomegalovirus exposure and HLA in healthy donors. PCR primers comprised 60 Vbeta and 13 Jbeta primers. Assay used: immunoSEQ multiplex PCR; TCRdb lists only in-frame clones, some missing. The sample has under 110,000 clones, about 75% seen once. Sequencing input: PBMCs. All receptors derive from a male donor in good health and CMV-seropositive.

The CDR3 coding sequence is TGTGCCAGCAGCTTAGAGGCTGGAACCGGGAATGAGCAGTTCTTC. This sequence encodes CASSLEAGTGNEQFF. V gene TRBV11-3 combines with J gene TRBJ2-1; D ambiguous. Germline assignment: CDR1 SGHNT and CDR2 YENEEA. Trimming shortened V by 0 bases and J by 7 bases, and 13 bases separated the two germline ends. The CDR3 has 15 residues.

Note on this clone: At one boundary the junction diverges from the germline segment, which might be a read error. This chain joins TRBV4-1 and TRBJ1-5; 8 bases match TRBD1. Germline V gene data show CDR1 as MGHRA and CDR2 as YSYEKL. This CDR3 comprises 15 residues. The CDR3 DNA reads as TGCGCCAGCAGCCAAGGACAGGGGATGGGTCAGCCCCAGAATTTT. Protein: CASSQGQGMGQPQNF.

The chain recombines TRBV5-1 with TRBJ2-1; D is possibly TRBD2 (7 bases). V was shortened by 2 bases and J by 2 bases, with 11 bases between the two germline ends. Germline-derived CDR1 and CDR2 are SGHRS and YFSETQ. This CDR3 comprises 15 residues. CDR3: CASSLGGGTYNEQFF. The CDR3 DNA follows: TGCGCCAGCAGCTTAGGGGGAGGGACCTACAATGAGCAGTTCTTC.

This clone was detected only once. The chain carries TRBV9 and TRBJ1-1; D gene unclear. Trimming took 0 bases from V and 2 from J, leaving 8 bases between them. The CDR3 contains 14 residues. Germline values: CDR1 SGDLS, CDR2 YYNGEE. This CDR3 reads CASSVAQVNTEAFF. Written as DNA, the CDR3 is TGTGCCAGCAGCGTAGCTCAGGTCAACACTGAAGCTTTCTTT.

The CDR3 DNA is TGTGCCAGCACTCGGACAACGATCCTGAACACTGAAGCTTTCTTT. Its protein is CASTRTTILNTEAFF. The rearrangement joins TRBV5-5 to TRBJ1-1, with D perhaps TRBD1 (5 bases). Trimming removed 6 bases at V and 0 bases at J, with 15 bases between. Germline V CDR1 and CDR2: SGHKS, YYEKEE (reference sequence). The CDR3 length is 15 residues. Variable domain in full (rest from reference TRBV5-5 and TRBJ1-1): DAGVTQSPTHLIKTRGQQVTLRCSPISGHKSVSWYQQVLGQGPQFIFQYYEKEERGRGNFPDRFSARQFPNYSSELNVNALLLGDSALYLCASTRTTILNTEAFFGQGTRLTVV.

This clone was detected only once. The chain couples TRBV7-2 to TRBJ1-2; 7 bases line up with TRBD1. Germline lookup yields CDR1 SGHTA and CDR2 FQGNSA. The CDR3 spans 11 residues. V shed 5 bases and J 10 bases; nucleotides not matched to a gene: 4. The CDR3 sequence is CASSLRGIYTF. The DNA of the CDR3 is TGTGCCAGCAGCCTCAGGGGGATCTACACCTTC.

The J gene is TRBJ1-5, the V gene TRBV6-1; no reliable D call. Germline loops: CDR1 MNHNS, CDR2 SASEGT. V was cut by 6 bases and J by 5 bases, with 11 bases left in between. The CDR3 length is 13 residues. The chain's CDR3 is CASRKLGDQPQHF. The DNA for the CDR3 is TGTGCCAGCAGGAAACTCGGAGATCAGCCCCAGCATTTT.

Details on this clone: At one boundary the junction diverges from the germline segment, which might be a read error. The V and J genes are TRBV5-4 and TRBJ1-1; 11 bases agree with TRBD1. This CDR3 region has 16 residues. Germline CDR1 is SGHNT and CDR2 is YYREEE (reference sequence). The CDR3 nucleotides are TGTGCCAGCAGCGGACAGGGGGCCGGAAGGAACACTAAAGCTTTCTTT. As protein: CASSGQGAGRNTKAFF.

This clone was observed once. V and J are TRBV6-5 and TRBJ1-6; 7 bases align to TRBD1. The germline V gene encodes CDR1 MNHEY and CDR2 SVGAGI. The CDR3 is made up of 15 amino acids. Trimming removed 5 bases from V and 9 bases from J; junction bases left unmatched: 10. CDR3 loop: CASSTPDRRGSPLHF. The CDR3 DNA follows: TGTGCCAGCAGTACCCCGGACAGGCGAGGTTCACCCCTCCACTTT.

This clone was seen a handful of times. The rearrangement links TRBV7-9 to TRBJ2-3; 8 nucleotides line up with TRBD2. The junction had 9 bases not matched to a gene; V was cut back by 5 bases and J by 2 bases. The germline gives CDR1 SEHNR, CDR2 FQNEAQ (reference sequence). The CDR3 is made up of 16 amino acids. This CDR3 is CASSDRLASLTDTQYF. The CDR3 bases are TGTGCCAGCAGCGATAGACTAGCGTCCCTCACAGATACGCAGTATTTT. The full variable domain, with the rest looked up from reference TRBV7-9 and TRBJ2-3, is DTGVSQNPRHKITKRGQNVTFRCDPISEHNRLYWYRQTLGQGPEFLTYFQNEAQLEKSRLLSDRFSAERPKGSFSTLEIQRTEQGDSAMYLCASSDRLASLTDTQYFGPGTRLTVL.

The rearrangement links TRBV5-1 to TRBJ2-3, with 10 bases fitting TRBD2. CDR3 length: 16 residues. The germline CDR1 and CDR2 sequences are SGHRS and YFSETQ. The J segment lost 2 bases and the V segment lost 3 bases, leaving 6 bases of the junction unmatched. CDR3 region: CASSSLAGGLTDTQYF. CDR3 coding DNA: TGCGCCAGCAGCTCCTTAGCGGGAGGACTCACAGATACGCAGTATTTT.

The gene calls are TRBV28 and TRBJ2-7; TRBD1 matches at 7 bases. This CDR3 is built from 14 residues. Losses at the gene ends were 5 bases for V and 5 bases for J; bases not matched to a gene: 9. Germline V gene sequence: CDR1 MDHEN, CDR2 SYDVKM. The CDR3 sequence: CASSPRQGPDEQYF. In DNA, the CDR3 is TGTGCCAGCAGTCCAAGACAGGGACCGGACGAGCAGTACTTC.

The chain has TRBV4-1 and TRBJ1-5; no clear D gene. Trimming pared 1 base from V and 7 bases from J, leaving 17 bases between. CDR1 and CDR2 (germline): MGHRA, YSYEKL. The CDR3 is made up of 16 amino acids. The CDR3 DNA is TGCGCCAGCAGCCAAGTGCCAGCGGTTGTGGGACAGCCCCAGCATTTT. This codes for CASSQVPAVVGQPQHF.

The rearrangement uses TRBV30 and TRBJ1-1; 8 bases match TRBD1. V gave up 1 base and J gave up 4 bases; unmatched junction bases: 5. This CDR3 spans 14 amino acids. CDR1 and CDR2 from the germline V gene are GTSNPN and SVGIG (reference sequence). CDR3 bases: TGTGCCTGGAGTGCAGGGGGCGTTGGCACTGAAGCTTTCTTT. Protein: CAWSAGGVGTEAFF. Full variable domain (rest looked up from reference TRBV30 and TRBJ1-1): SQTIHQWPATLVQPVGSPLSLECTVEGTSNPNLYWYRQAAGRGLQLLFYSVGIGQISSEVPQNLSASRPQDRQFILSSKKLLLSDSGFYLCAWSAGGVGTEAFFGQGTRLTVV.

The chain employs TRBV30 and TRBJ2-3; TRBD2 is a possible D gene (5 bases). Looked up from germline, CDR1 is GTSNPN and CDR2 is SVGIG (reference sequence). The CDR3 has 14 residues. V dropped 0 bases and J dropped 2 bases, with 9 bases sitting between them. The DNA of the CDR3 is TGTGCCTGGAGTGTTACCGGGAACACAGATACGCAGTATTTT. Its translation is CAWSVTGNTDTQYF.

CDR3 protein: CASSLDSSGSFFF. The CDR3 nucleotides are TGTGCCAGCAGCTTGGACTCTAGCGGGAGTTTTTTCTTC. The V gene is TRBV5-6, the J gene TRBJ2-1; 10 bases match TRBD2. Germline trimming cut 0 bases from V and 16 bases from J; bases unmatched to any gene: 7. Germline V gene data show CDR1 as SGHDT and CDR2 as YYEEEE. CDR3 length: 13 amino acids.

This chain links TRBV28 with TRBJ2-3; D possibly corresponds to TRBD2 (5 bases). V shed 5 bases and J shed 0 bases, with 9 bases lying between them. Germline CDR1 reads MDHEN; CDR2 reads SYDVKM. The CDR3 loop spans 14 amino acids. The CDR3 is CASSDGESTDTQYF. DNA of the CDR3: TGTGCCAGCAGTGACGGGGAGAGCACAGATACGCAGTATTTT.

A few counts support this clone. The chain joins TRBV5-6 to TRBJ2-2; 7 bases are shared with TRBD1. CDR3 length: 14 residues. V lost 5 bases, J lost 5 bases, and 6 bases stayed unmatched. From germline, CDR1 is SGHDT and CDR2 YYEEEE. Written as DNA, the CDR3 is TGTGCCAGCAGATTCGACAGGGTTACCGGGGAGCTGTTTTTT. Translation gives CASRFDRVTGELFF. The full variable domain, with the rest looked up from reference TRBV5-6 and TRBJ2-2, is DAGVTQSPTHLIKTRGQQVTLRCSPKSGHDTVSWYQQALGQGPQFIFQYYEEEERQRGNFPDRFSGHQFPNYSSELNVNALLLGDSALYLCASRFDRVTGELFFGEGSRLTVL.

V gene TRBV27 combines with J gene TRBJ2-7; the D gene is possibly TRBD1 (7 bases). Trimming took off 4 bases at V and 2 bases at J, with 21 bases between the two ends. Germline V gene lookup returns CDR1 MNHEY and CDR2 SMNVEV (reference sequence). The CDR3 extends over 17 amino acids. CDR3 amino acids: CASSSPRFAGQPYEQYF. The CDR3 nucleotides are TGTGCCAGCAGTTCCCCCCGCTTCGCGGGACAGCCCTACGAGCAGTACTTC.

This chain joins TRBV5-6 and TRBJ2-3; 9 bases agree with TRBD2. This CDR3 spans 17 amino acids. Germline-derived CDR1 and CDR2 are SGHDT and YYEEEE. The junction had 5 bases not matched to a gene; V was cut back by 0 bases and J by 0 bases. The CDR3: CASSLELAGYSTDTQYF. As DNA, the CDR3 is TGTGCCAGCAGCTTGGAACTAGCGGGCTATAGCACAGATACGCAGTATTTT.

In this sample, this clone turned up a few times. V is TRBV6-1 and J is TRBJ2-7; 12 bases are shared with TRBD1. Germline CDR1 MNHNS, CDR2 SASEGT. CDR3 size: 14 residues. The ends lost 7 bases at V and 2 bases at J; junction bases unmatched: 3. CDR3 DNA: TGTGCCAGCACCGGGACAGGGGGCCCCTACGAGCAGTACTTC. Protein sequence: CASTGTGGPYEQYF.

The J gene is TRBJ2-7, the V gene TRBV2, with D possibly TRBD1 on 6 matching bases. This CDR3 has 14 residues. V lost 2 bases, J lost 4 bases, and 12 bases lay in between. Germline V gives CDR1 SNHLY, CDR2 FYNNEI. In DNA, the CDR3 is TGTGCCAGCAGTGAACAGGGGCCTTATTACGAGCAGTACTTC. This sequence encodes CASSEQGPYYEQYF.

V gene TRBV7-6 combines with J gene TRBJ2-1; TRBD2 agrees at 14 bases. Germline loops: CDR1 SGHVS, CDR2 FNYEAQ. CDR3 length equals 16 residues. V was clipped by 5 bases and J by 6 bases; unmatched bases: 6. CDR3 in amino acids: CASSLRTSGGSNEQFF. Here the CDR3 DNA reads TGTGCCAGCAGCCTCCGGACTAGCGGGGGGAGCAATGAGCAGTTCTTC. Together with reference TRBV7-6 and TRBJ2-1, the CDR3 gives the full variable domain: GAGVSQSPRYKVTKRGQDVALRCDPISGHVSLYWYRQALGQGPEFLTYFNYEAQQDKSGLPNDRFSAERPEGSISTLTIQRTEQRDSAMYRCASSLRTSGGSNEQFFGPGTRLTVL.

The chain couples TRBV30 to TRBJ1-2, with TRBD1 identical over 10 bases. Per the germline V gene, CDR1 is GTSNPN and CDR2 is SVGIG (reference sequence). The CDR3 sequence is 14 residues long. With 3 bases clipped from V and 7 bases from J, the junction kept 8 bases outside the gene matches. The CDR3 is CAWRTGGGLSGYTF. The CDR3 DNA sequence: TGTGCCTGGAGGACAGGGGGCGGGTTGAGTGGCTACACCTTC.

The chain recombines TRBV6-6 with TRBJ1-5, with D perhaps matching TRBD1 (6 bases). This CDR3 has 13 residues. Germline V gene sequence: CDR1 MNHNY, CDR2 SVGAGI (reference sequence). V lost 5 bases, J lost 4 bases, and 9 bases lay in between. CDR3 amino acids: CASSNRVNQPQHF. DNA of the CDR3: TGTGCCAGCAGTAACAGGGTTAATCAGCCCCAGCATTTT.

The chain joins TRBV6-5 to TRBJ1-5, with TRBD1 matching over 7 bases. V gave up 4 bases and J gave up 3 bases; unmatched junction bases: 6. CDR1 is MNHEY, CDR2 SVGAGI, per germline. The CDR3 spans 15 residues. As DNA, the CDR3 is TGTGCCAGCAGTTCCGGGACAGCCCTCAATCAGCCCCAGCATTTT. Protein: CASSSGTALNQPQHF.

The rearrangement joins TRBV5-4 to TRBJ1-1; TRBD1 matches at 7 bases. V shed 1 base, J shed 2 bases, and the junction held 5 bases outside the gene matches. From germline, CDR1 is SGHNT and CDR2 YYREEE (reference sequence). This CDR3 is 15 amino acids long. The CDR3 DNA reads as TGTGCCAGCAGCTTGCCCAACAGGGGAAACACTGAAGCTTTCTTT. Its protein is CASSLPNRGNTEAFF.

Regarding this clone: The same CDR3 is also encoded by other DNA sequences in this sample. V usage is TRBV19 and J usage is TRBJ2-7; D is unclear. Trimming left V 1 base short and J 3 bases short, with 7 bases between. The CDR3 length is 13 residues. From germline, CDR1 is LNHDA and CDR2 SQIVND (reference sequence). The CDR3 DNA follows: TGTGCCAGTAGTATAGCGCGCGGCTACGAGCAGTACTTC. Its translation is CASSIARGYEQYF. The whole variable domain, filled in from reference TRBV19 and TRBJ2-7, reads DGGITQSPKYLFRKEGQNVTLSCEQNLNHDAMYWYRQDPGQGLRLIYYSQIVNDFQKGDIAEGYSVSREKKESFPLTVTSAQKNPTAFYLCASSIARGYEQYFGPGTRLTVT.

A single count supports this clone. The chain combines TRBV7-9 with TRBJ2-7; 8 nucleotides agree with TRBD1. This CDR3 region has 16 residues. J was trimmed by 6 bases and V by 0 bases; bases with no gene match: 10. Germline V CDR1 and CDR2: SEHNR, FQNEAQ (reference sequence). This CDR3 is CASSLARRQGNIEQYF. CDR3 nucleotide sequence: TGTGCCAGCAGCTTAGCGAGGCGACAGGGGAATATCGAGCAGTACTTC.

The chain uses TRBV9 and TRBJ2-6; 10 positions match TRBD1. Germline assignment: CDR1 SGDLS and CDR2 YYNGEE. Trimming removed 0 bases from V and 0 bases from J; junction bases left unmatched: 6. This CDR3 is built from 19 residues. The CDR3 here is CASSVGSGQGTSGANVLTF. CDR3 nucleotide sequence: TGTGCCAGCAGCGTAGGGTCGGGACAGGGGACCTCTGGGGCCAACGTCCTGACTTTC.